This T cell receptor (beta chain) was documented in a study of blood T cell repertoires in COVID-19. At the level of the study: Sources were T cells, B-cell-depleted T cells, or PBMCs; the material itself was cDNA or gDNA.

Authors' data handling: Amplified reference gene primers provided the basis for estimating nucleated cell counts. This table comes from immunoSEQ multiplex PCR, and its TCRdb copy is limited to in-frame clones, with some not included. The DNA was the basis for D and trimming; V, J and clone size are from that table. The table records approximately 250,000 clones, about 90% of them present only once. Individuals aged about 18 to 90 years were recruited from about two dozen US areas. Donors were grouped by their self-reported clinical history. Looked up from germline, CDR1 is MNHEY and CDR2 is SVGEGT. The CDR3 has 14 amino acids. V lost 2 bases and J 1 base, leaving 8 bases between the germline ends.

This TCR was sampled from a woman aged 40-49 years who had been exposed to COVID-19. Sequences were obtained from PBMCs or T cells enriched from blood (not recorded which). V and J are TRBV6-2 or TRBV6-3 and TRBJ1-1; D gene unclear. The CDR3 sequence: CASSYLEQNTEAFF. The DNA for the CDR3 is TGTGCCAGCAGTTACCTGGAGCAGAACACTGAAGCTTTCTTT.